The 25 T cell receptor beta chains in this list originate from one sample, sequenced in a study of blood T cells in healthy people across ages. Primers used in a second PCR of roughly 6 to 11 cycles were a sample-barcoded 5' primer and a J-beta primer mix. TCRdb reanalysed the 5' RACE reads using MiXCR and keeps one entry per CDR3 protein. The profile shows about 1,400,000 distinct CDR3 sequences, around 39% of them singletons. The sequenced sample was blood. All receptors derive from a woman younger than 35 in good health.

This rearrangement joins TRBV6-1 to TRBJ2-2, with a possible D match to TRBD1 (5 bases). V lost 2 bases to trimming and J lost 4 bases, with 14 bases between them. The CDR3 is made up of 16 amino acids. Germline CDR1 is MNHNS and CDR2 is SASEGT. This CDR3 is CASSELVGASTGELFF. In nucleotides, the CDR3 is TGTGCCAGCAGTGAACTAGTTGGGGCTAGCACCGGGGAGCTGTTTTTT.

The V and J genes are TRBV15 and TRBJ2-5; no clear D gene. V was trimmed by 1 base and J by 11 bases, leaving 20 bases between them. The CDR3 covers 15 residues. The V gene's germline CDR1 is LNHNV and CDR2 YYDKDF (reference sequence). The CDR3 nucleotides are TGTGCCACCAGCAGAGTAACGTTTTTAGGCAATGAGCAGTACTTC. This codes for CATSRVTFLGNEQYF.

The rearrangement joins TRBV6-1 to TRBJ2-5, with a tentative D call TRBD2 (5 bases). V shed 0 bases and J shed 4 bases, with 9 bases lying between them. Germline values: CDR1 MNHNS, CDR2 SASEGT. The CDR3 loop spans 14 amino acids. CDR3 protein: CASSEARERETQYF. CDR3 DNA sequence: TGTGCCAGCAGTGAAGCAAGGGAGAGAGAGACCCAGTACTTC.

This rearrangement joins TRBV9 to TRBJ2-3; perhaps TRBD1 as D (5 bases). The CDR3 is 16 amino acids. V lost 0 bases and J 2 bases, leaving 13 bases between the germline ends. CDR1 SGDLS and CDR2 YYNGEE come from the germline V gene. Written as DNA, the CDR3 is TGTGCCAGCAGCGTAGCGCCAGGGAAAACCACAGATACGCAGTATTTT. Amino acids: CASSVAPGKTTDTQYF.

V and J are TRBV6-5 and TRBJ1-4; weak D call: TRBD1 (5 bases). Trimming cost V 0 bases and J 4 bases, with 9 bases left between them. Germline V gives CDR1 MNHEY, CDR2 SVGAGI. The CDR3 runs 15 residues. This CDR3 is CASSYSGGGNEKLFF. The DNA of the CDR3 is TGTGCCAGCAGTTACTCCGGGGGGGGTAATGAAAAACTGTTTTTT.

The gene calls are TRBV21-1 and TRBJ2-7; TRBD1 is the table's D call and was not checked against the DNA. TRBV21-1 is assigned pseudogene status. This CDR3 is built from 15 residues. The CDR3, as DNA: TGTGCCAGCAGCAAAGGTAACCCCTACTCCTACGAGCAGTACTTC. Translated: CASSKGNPYSYEQYF.

The chain has TRBV7-2 and TRBJ2-5; 11 bases agree with TRBD2. Trimming took 6 bases from V and 4 from J; bases not matched to a gene: 4. Germline-derived CDR1 and CDR2 are SGHTA and FQGNSA. CDR3 length equals 14 residues. The chain's CDR3 is CASRIAGGSETQYF. CDR3 bases: TGTGCCAGCAGGATAGCGGGAGGGTCAGAGACCCAGTACTTC.

This rearrangement joins TRBV7-8 to TRBJ1-1; D perhaps matches TRBD1 (6 bases). Germline CDR1 reads SGHVS; CDR2 reads FQNEAQ. V lost 5 bases and J 5 bases, leaving 12 bases between the germline ends. CDR3 size: 13 residues. CDR3 in DNA: TGTGCCAGCAGCCCGCAAAGGGGGACTGAAGCTTTCTTT. Translated: CASSPQRGTEAFF.

This clonotype was counted between two and nine times. The rearrangement joins TRBV5-1 to TRBJ1-1; TRBD1 agrees at 7 bases. The germline gives CDR1 SGHRS, CDR2 YFSETQ. Germline trimming cut 1 base from V and 0 bases from J; bases unmatched to any gene: 3. The CDR3 consists of 15 residues. CDR3 protein: CASSLKDRMNTEAFF. Here the CDR3 DNA reads TGCGCCAGCAGCTTGAAGGACAGGATGAACACTGAAGCTTTCTTT. The full variable domain, rest sourced from reference TRBV5-1 and TRBJ1-1, is KAGVTQTPRYLIKTRGQQVTLSCSPISGHRSVSWYQQTPGQGLQFLFEYFSETQRNKGNFPGRFSGRQFSNSRSEMNVSTLELGDSALYLCASSLKDRMNTEAFFGQGTRLTVV.

This chain links TRBV7-6 with TRBJ2-7; 10 bases are shared with TRBD2. The V gene's germline CDR1 is SGHVS and CDR2 FNYEAQ. The CDR3 sequence is 14 residues long. V gave up 2 bases and J gave up 6 bases; unmatched junction bases: 4. The CDR3 region has the DNA TGTGCCAGCAGCTTATTAGCTAGCGGGGGCGAGCAGTACTTC. Its translation: CASSLLASGGEQYF.

V gene TRBV9 combines with J gene TRBJ1-2; D unresolved. Germline V gene sequence: CDR1 SGDLS, CDR2 YYNGEE. The CDR3 has 13 residues. Trimming cost V 3 bases and J 4 bases, with 10 bases left between them. The CDR3 here is CASSADGVYGYTF. For the CDR3, the DNA is TGTGCCAGCAGCGCGGACGGAGTCTATGGCTACACCTTC.

With respect to this clonotype: At one of its ends the junction is not consistent with the germline gene, which may arise from a read error. This rearrangement joins TRBV12-3 or TRBV12-4 to TRBJ2-6; maybe TRBD1 (6 bases). The CDR3 spans 17 residues. The DNA for the CDR3 is TGTGCCAGCAGTTCTCGGCAGGGGTCTTCTGGGGTCAACGTCCTGACTTTC. It translates to CASSSRQGSSGVNVLTF.

The chain employs TRBV2 and TRBJ1-1; perhaps TRBD1 as D (5 bases). The CDR3 length is 15 residues. The V end lost 2 bases, the J end lost 1 base, and 11 bases lay between the germline ends. Germline CDR1 reads SNHLY; CDR2 reads FYNNEI. CDR3 nucleotides: TGTGCCAGCAGTGAAAGTTGGACATCGAACACTGAAGCTTTCTTT. It yields the protein CASSESWTSNTEAFF.

This rearrangement joins TRBV7-6 to TRBJ1-2; TRBD1 might be the D (5 bases). The germline CDR1 and CDR2 sequences are SGHVS and FNYEAQ. Trimming cost V 3 bases and J 8 bases, with 10 bases left between them. CDR3 size: 12 residues. CDR3 loop: CASSLWGPGYTF. The CDR3 DNA follows: TGTGCCAGCAGCTTGTGGGGCCCCGGCTACACCTTC.

The chain carries TRBV12-3 or TRBV12-4 and TRBJ1-2; 9 positions agree with TRBD1. J lost 2 bases, V lost 6 bases, and 7 bases had no gene match. The CDR3 totals 15 residues. CDR3 nucleotides: TGTGCCAGCAGGCGGACAGGGGACATAAACTATGGCTACACCTTC. Translation gives CASRRTGDINYGYTF.

This clonotype was seen a few times. This chain joins TRBV9 and TRBJ1-6, with D perhaps TRBD1 (5 bases). V lost 3 bases and J 7 bases, leaving 11 bases between the germline ends. Germline CDR1 is SGDLS and CDR2 is YYNGEE. This CDR3 comprises 14 residues. Here the CDR3 DNA reads TGTGCCAGCAGCGGGGGGGAAGGGAATTCACCCCTCCACTTT. As protein: CASSGGEGNSPLHF.

In its sample, this clonotype was seen a few times. This sequence joins TRBV7-2 and TRBJ2-1; D is undetermined. The CDR3 extends over 14 amino acids. Germline V gene sequence: CDR1 SGHTA, CDR2 FQGNSA. The V end was cut by 3 bases, the J end by 0 bases, with 6 bases between. The CDR3 DNA is TGTGCCAGCAGCTTTTCAGTCTCCTACAATGAGCAGTTCTTC. It translates to CASSFSVSYNEQFF.

The chain recombines TRBV10-3 with TRBJ2-5, with no clear D. Germline V gene sequence: CDR1 ENHRY, CDR2 SYGVKD. The CDR3 spans 14 residues. Trimming left V 0 bases short and J 4 bases short, with 9 bases between. The DNA for the CDR3 is TGTGCCATCAGTGAGTCGGCGAAGGGAGAGACCCAGTACTTC. Translating gives CAISESAKGETQYF.

This clonotype was picked up a small number of times. The chain uses TRBV20-1 and TRBJ1-4, with TRBD1 as a possible D gene (5 bases). This CDR3 comprises 13 residues. Between the trimmed V and J ends, which lost 1 base and 5 bases, there was a span of 8 bases. Per the germline V gene, CDR1 is DFQATT and CDR2 is SNEGSKA (reference sequence). As DNA, the CDR3 is TGCAGTGCTAGAGGACAGCTAAATGAAAAACTGTTTTTT. Translating gives CSARGQLNEKLFF.

The rearrangement joins TRBV29-1 to TRBJ2-1; TRBD1 matches at 7 bases. J lost 8 bases, V lost 6 bases, and 4 bases had no gene match. Germline lookup yields CDR1 SQVTM and CDR2 ANQGSEA. The CDR3 spans 11 residues. CDR3 loop: CSVDRDDEQFF. The CDR3 DNA sequence: TGCAGCGTAGACAGGGATGATGAGCAGTTCTTC.

Only a few counts were recorded for this clonotype. The J gene is TRBJ2-1, the V gene TRBV5-1; 11 bases align to TRBD2. V was pared by 4 bases and J by 7 bases, with 16 bases of the junction left unmatched. CDR1 and CDR2 (germline): SGHRS, YFSETQ. This CDR3 is 18 amino acids long. This CDR3 reads CASSPYSKSSGRPNEQFF. CDR3 DNA: TGCGCCAGCAGCCCCTACTCGAAGTCTAGCGGGAGGCCGAATGAGCAGTTCTTC.

This clonotype was counted only a few times. The rearrangement joins TRBV10-2 to TRBJ2-3, with no clear D. Trimming pared 4 bases from V and 1 base from J, leaving 6 bases between. Germline V gene lookup returns CDR1 WSHSY and CDR2 SAAADI. The CDR3 spans 13 residues. CDR3 loop: CASSAHGTDTQYF. CDR3 nucleotide sequence: TGCGCCAGCAGTGCACATGGCACAGATACGCAGTATTTT.

The chain is built from TRBV6-1 and TRBJ2-1, with a possible D match to TRBD1 (6 bases). There are 16 residues in the CDR3. The germline CDR1 and CDR2 sequences are MNHNS and SASEGT. Trimming took off 1 base at V and 2 bases at J, with 12 bases between the two ends. CDR3 loop: CASSEGWGLTYNEQFF. As DNA, the CDR3 is TGTGCCAGCAGTGAAGGGTGGGGGCTCACCTACAATGAGCAGTTCTTC.

This clonotype was counted only a few times. The V gene is TRBV28, the J gene TRBJ2-7; 8 positions agree with TRBD1. The junction had 6 bases not matched to a gene; V was cut back by 3 bases and J by 2 bases. Germline CDR1 and CDR2: MDHEN and SYDVKM. The CDR3 length is 15 residues. CDR3 sequence reads: CASSFGQGAPYEQYF. The CDR3 DNA is TGTGCCAGCAGTTTTGGGCAGGGGGCGCCCTACGAGCAGTACTTC.

There are a few counts of this clonotype. V and J are TRBV4-1 and TRBJ2-7, with D possibly being TRBD1 or TRBD2 (5 bases each). The CDR3 consists of 16 residues. Germline CDR1 is MGHRA and CDR2 is YSYEKL. Trimming took 0 bases from V and 0 from J, leaving 12 bases between them. CDR3 sequence reads: CASSQEFAGSSYEQYF. CDR3 coding DNA: TGCGCCAGCAGCCAAGAATTTGCAGGGAGCTCCTACGAGCAGTACTTC.